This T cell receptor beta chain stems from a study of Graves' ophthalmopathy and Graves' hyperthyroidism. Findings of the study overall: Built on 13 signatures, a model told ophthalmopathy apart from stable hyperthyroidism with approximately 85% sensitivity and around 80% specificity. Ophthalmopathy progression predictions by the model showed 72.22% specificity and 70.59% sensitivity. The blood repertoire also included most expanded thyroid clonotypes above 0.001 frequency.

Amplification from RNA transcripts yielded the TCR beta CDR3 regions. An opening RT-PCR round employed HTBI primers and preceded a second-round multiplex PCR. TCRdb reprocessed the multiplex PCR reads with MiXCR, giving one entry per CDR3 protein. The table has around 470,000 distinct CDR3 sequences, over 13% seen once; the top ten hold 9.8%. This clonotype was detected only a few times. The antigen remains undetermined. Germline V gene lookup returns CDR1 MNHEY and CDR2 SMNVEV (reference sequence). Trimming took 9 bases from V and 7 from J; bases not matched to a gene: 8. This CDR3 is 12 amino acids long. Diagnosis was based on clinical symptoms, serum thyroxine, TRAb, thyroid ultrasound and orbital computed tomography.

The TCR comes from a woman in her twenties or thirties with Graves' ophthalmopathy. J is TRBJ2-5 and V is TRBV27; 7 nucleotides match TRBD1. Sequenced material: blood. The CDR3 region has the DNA TGTGCCAGTGGACAGGCCGGAGGGACCCAGTACTTC. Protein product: CASGQAGGTQYF.